These T cell receptor beta chains were read from a single sample in a study of CD8 T cells in ankylosing spondylitis. TCRdb redid the calling of the 5' RACE reads with MiXCR, one entry per CDR3 protein. The sample contains 800,000 to 900,000 distinct CDR3 sequences, roughly 10% of which appear only once. Sequencing input: blood, either unsorted or a sorted T cell fraction (not recorded which). The origin of the receptors is a male donor with ankylosing spondylitis. Both conserved end residues are part of each CDR3. Each record gives: clone size, CDR3 length, V gene, J gene, D gene, CDR3 protein, CDR3 DNA. The D gene is left open where the match is weak. Rows may omit the clone size; those that give it use once, few, many or a size class.

clone_size: few; cdr3_length: 17; v_call: TRBV6-5; j_call: TRBJ2-7; d_call: TRBD2; cdr3_aa: CASSSPRTSRFSYEQYF; cdr3_nt: TGTGCCAGCAGTTCCCCCCGGACTAGCCGGTTCTCCTACGAGCAGTACTTC
clone_size: few; cdr3_length: 14; v_call: TRBV29-1; j_call: TRBJ2-7; d_call: TRBD1; cdr3_aa: CSVDPGTGIYEQYF; cdr3_nt: TGCAGCGTTGACCCCGGGACAGGGATCTACGAGCAGTACTTC
clone_size: .; cdr3_length: 14; v_call: TRBV7-2; j_call: TRBJ2-7; d_call: .; cdr3_aa: CASSFLTESYEQYF; cdr3_nt: TGTGCCAGCAGCTTCCTGACAGAGTCCTACGAGCAGTACTTC
clone_size: .; cdr3_length: 12; v_call: TRBV18; j_call: TRBJ2-3; d_call: .; cdr3_aa: CASSTQADTQYF; cdr3_nt: TGTGCCAGCTCAACGCAAGCAGATACGCAGTATTTT
clone_size: .; cdr3_length: 15; v_call: TRBV20-1; j_call: TRBJ2-7; d_call: TRBD2; cdr3_aa: CSARDQTSGSYEQYF; cdr3_nt: TGCAGTGCTAGAGACCAGACTAGCGGCTCCTACGAGCAGTACTTC
clone_size: .; cdr3_length: 17; v_call: TRBV6-2/TRBV6-3; j_call: TRBJ2-7; d_call: TRBD1; cdr3_aa: CASSWPRTTGISYEQYF; cdr3_nt: TGTGCCAGCAGTTGGCCCCGTACGACAGGGATCTCCTACGAGCAGTACTTC
clone_size: .; cdr3_length: 14; v_call: TRBV28; j_call: TRBJ2-7; d_call: .; cdr3_aa: CATNWDVSPYEQYF; cdr3_nt: TGTGCCACCAATTGGGACGTATCCCCCTACGAGCAGTACTTC
clone_size: few; cdr3_length: 15; v_call: TRBV10-3; j_call: TRBJ1-1; d_call: .; cdr3_aa: CAISAGPPGGTEAFF; cdr3_nt: TGTGCCATCAGTGCTGGGCCCCCTGGGGGCACTGAAGCTTTCTTT
clone_size: few; cdr3_length: 14; v_call: TRBV14; j_call: TRBJ1-4; d_call: .; cdr3_aa: CASSQSGGSEKLFF; cdr3_nt: TGTGCCAGCAGCCAGAGCGGGGGCAGTGAAAAACTGTTTTTT
clone_size: .; cdr3_length: 15; v_call: TRBV5-4; j_call: TRBJ2-3; d_call: .; cdr3_aa: CASSVRDGSTDTQYF; cdr3_nt: TGTGCCAGCAGCGTCCGGGACGGTAGCACAGATACGCAGTATTTT
clone_size: .; cdr3_length: 13; v_call: TRBV10-3; j_call: TRBJ1-1; d_call: .; cdr3_aa: CAISNGVGTEAFF; cdr3_nt: TGTGCCATTTCTAACGGGGTAGGGACTGAAGCTTTCTTT
clone_size: .; cdr3_length: 14; v_call: TRBV5-1; j_call: TRBJ1-2; d_call: .; cdr3_aa: CASSHGTFRDGYTF; cdr3_nt: TGCGCCAGCAGCCACGGGACCTTCAGAGATGGCTACACCTTC
clone_size: .; cdr3_length: 18; v_call: TRBV27; j_call: TRBJ2-1; d_call: TRBD1; cdr3_aa: CASSLRQGALSSYNEQFF; cdr3_nt: TGTGCCAGCAGTTTAAGGCAGGGGGCCCTAAGCTCCTACAATGAGCAGTTCTTC
clone_size: many; cdr3_length: 13; v_call: TRBV7-2; j_call: TRBJ1-2; d_call: .; cdr3_aa: CASSPSGFGGYTF; cdr3_nt: TGTGCCAGCAGCCCATCTGGGTTTGGTGGCTACACCTTC
clone_size: .; cdr3_length: 17; v_call: TRBV4-2; j_call: TRBJ2-1; d_call: .; cdr3_aa: CASSQVFDRPGFNEQFF; cdr3_nt: TGTGCCAGCAGCCAAGTTTTCGACCGTCCGGGATTCAATGAGCAGTTCTTC
clone_size: few; cdr3_length: 18; v_call: TRBV20-1; j_call: TRBJ2-3; d_call: TRBD2; cdr3_aa: CSALVRIRLAGFLDTQYF; cdr3_nt: TGCAGTGCTCTGGTTCGGATCCGACTAGCGGGTTTTTTGGATACGCAGTATTTT
clone_size: .; cdr3_length: 15; v_call: TRBV7-2; j_call: TRBJ1-5; d_call: .; cdr3_aa: CASSSKTGLGQPQHF; cdr3_nt: TGTGCCAGCAGCTCCAAAACGGGGTTAGGACAGCCCCAGCATTTT
clone_size: .; cdr3_length: 14; v_call: TRBV7-2; j_call: TRBJ1-4; d_call: .; cdr3_aa: CASSLIHMEEKLFF; cdr3_nt: TGTGCCAGCAGCTTAATCCACATGGAGGAAAAACTGTTTTTT
clone_size: .; cdr3_length: 12; v_call: TRBV10-1; j_call: TRBJ2-7; d_call: .; cdr3_aa: CASTGMYYEQYF; cdr3_nt: TGCGCCAGCACTGGGATGTACTACGAGCAGTACTTC